Listed here are 11 T cell receptor beta chains from one sample, sequenced in a study of T cell responses to AZD1222 COVID-19 vaccine. Assay: immunoSEQ multiplex PCR; the TCRdb copy retains only in-frame clones and omits some. This table has around 140,000 clones, 80% to 90% appearing once. This specimen was peripheral blood, taken on day 0 of AZD1222 vaccination. These TCRs come from an adult in good health.

The chain links TRBV10-1 to TRBJ2-3, with TRBD2 matching over 10 bases. This CDR3 contains 18 residues. Germline V gene sequence: CDR1 WNHNN, CDR2 SYGVQD (reference sequence). The junction had 10 bases not matched to a gene; V was cut back by 0 bases and J by 4 bases. DNA for the CDR3: TGCGCCAGCAGTGAGTCTACTTCTAGCGGGAGTTTCGCAGATACGCAGTATTTT. Encoded protein: CASSESTSSGSFADTQYF.

The chain employs TRBV6-5 and TRBJ1-5; weak D call: TRBD1 (5 bases). The V end was cut by 8 bases, the J end by 8 bases, with 10 bases between. CDR3 length: 11 amino acids. Per the germline V gene, CDR1 is MNHEY and CDR2 is SVGAGI. The CDR3: CASGGSEPQHF. CDR3 bases: TGTGCCAGCGGGGGTAGTGAGCCCCAGCATTTT.

Remarks on this clone: The same CDR3 arises from other DNA sequences in this sample as well. This chain joins TRBV4-1 and TRBJ1-1, with D uncertain. Germline assignment: CDR1 MGHRA and CDR2 YSYEKL. The length of the CDR3 is 11 residues. V lost 1 base to trimming and J lost 8 bases, with 5 bases between them. The CDR3 spells CASSQGREAFF. The CDR3 DNA sequence: TGCGCCAGCAGCCAAGGCAGGGAAGCTTTCTTT.

The chain is built from TRBV5-1 and TRBJ2-7; weak D call: TRBD2 (6 bases). Trimming removed 8 bases from V and 0 bases from J, with 27 bases in between. The CDR3 totals 18 residues. Germline-derived CDR1 and CDR2 are SGHRS and YFSETQ. CDR3 sequence (DNA): TGCGCCAGGCCGGTCAGCTTGGGATCGGGGGTAGCCTCCTACGAGCAGTACTTC. Protein sequence: CARPVSLGSGVASYEQYF.

The J gene is TRBJ2-3, the V gene TRBV7-6, with D perhaps matching TRBD1 or TRBD2 (6 bases each). Trimming shortened V by 1 base and J by 3 bases, and 14 bases separated the two germline ends. CDR1 and CDR2 (germline): SGHVS, FNYEAQ. The CDR3 contains 16 residues. CDR3: CASSLEQGGRTDTQYF. In nucleotides, the CDR3 is TGTGCCAGCAGCTTAGAACAGGGTGGGAGGACAGATACGCAGTATTTT.

The CDR3 DNA follows: TGTGCCATCAGTGTTAACCCGTACAATGAGCAGTTCTTC. It yields the protein CAISVNPYNEQFF. V and J are TRBV10-3 and TRBJ2-1, with D hard to call. Germline CDR1 is ENHRY and CDR2 is SYGVKD. The V and J ends lost 4 bases and 4 bases respectively, with 8 bases between them. The length of the CDR3 is 13 residues.

This clone was counted once. The chain combines TRBV2 with TRBJ1-1; D is possibly TRBD1 (5 bases). The V and J ends lost 7 bases and 6 bases respectively, with 24 bases between them. Germline V lookup: CDR1 SNHLY, CDR2 FYNNEI. The CDR3 runs to 16 residues. CDR3 residues: CASIRLGEVMGAEAFF. In DNA, the CDR3 is TGTGCCAGCATCCGGCTGGGGGAGGTCATGGGCGCTGAAGCTTTCTTT.

V usage is TRBV7-2 and J usage is TRBJ1-5; no clear D. The CDR3 is 14 amino acids. V was pared by 1 base and J by 0 bases, with 4 bases between. Germline V lookup: CDR1 SGHTA, CDR2 FQGNSA. CDR3 sequence (DNA): TGTGCCAGCAGCTTAGTTGTTAGCAATCAGCCCCAGCATTTT. This gives the protein CASSLVVSNQPQHF.

The chain recombines TRBV7-2 with TRBJ2-5; TRBD1 is a possible D gene (5 bases). Germline-derived CDR1 and CDR2 are SGHTA and FQGNSA. The CDR3 is 13 residues long. With 3 bases removed from V and 3 bases from J, the gap between germline ends came to 8 bases. In DNA form, the CDR3 reads TGTGCCAGCAGCTTCTCGACAGAAGAGACCCAGTACTTC. It codes for CASSFSTEETQYF.

The chain has TRBV24-1 and TRBJ2-7; D unresolved. The V end lost 3 bases, the J end lost 2 bases, and 7 bases lay between the germline ends. The CDR3 has 13 amino acids. CDR1 KGHDR and CDR2 SFDVKD come from the germline V gene. The CDR3 DNA sequence: TGTGCCACCAGTGATCGGGCCACCTACGAGCAGTACTTC. Encoded protein: CATSDRATYEQYF.

V gene TRBV5-1 combines with J gene TRBJ1-5; 8 bases match TRBD1. Germline V CDR1 and CDR2: SGHRS, YFSETQ. CDR3 size: 17 residues. V shed 0 bases, J shed 2 bases, and the junction held 7 bases outside the gene matches. In nucleotides, the CDR3 is TGCGCCAGCAGCTTGGACAGGGGGGTCCTAGGCAATCAGCCCCAGCATTTT. It yields the protein CASSLDRGVLGNQPQHF.